The 5 T cell receptor beta chains below come from one sample, sequenced in a study of ipilimumab plus nivolumab after autologous stem cell transplantation. Profiling relied on immunoSEQ multiplex PCR, and the TCRdb table lists in-frame clones only, not all of them. The data show approximately 17,000 clones, over 60% seen once. Source: PBMCs, taken in a trial of ipilimumab plus nivolumab as post-transplant consolidation. Receptors originate from a male donor with diffuse large B-cell lymphoma.

The rearrangement joins TRBV18 to TRBJ1-2; 9 bases fit TRBD1. V lost 3 bases, J lost 2 bases, and 4 bases stayed unmatched. Germline V CDR1 and CDR2: KGHSH, LQKENI. The CDR3 contains 15 residues. CDR3 nucleotide sequence: TGTGCCAGCTCACCCTTAGACAGGGGGAACTATGGCTACACCTTC. This sequence encodes CASSPLDRGNYGYTF.

About this clone itself: Within the sample, other DNA sequences also encode this same CDR3. This chain joins TRBV27 and TRBJ2-5; the match to TRBD1 covers 7 bases. The junction had 6 bases not matched to a gene; V was cut back by 3 bases and J by 5 bases. CDR3 length: 14 amino acids. Germline CDR1 MNHEY, CDR2 SMNVEV (reference sequence). The CDR3 is CASSFQGVGETQYF. The CDR3 nucleotides read TGTGCCAGCAGTTTCCAGGGGGTTGGTGAGACCCAGTACTTC.

The chain combines TRBV29-1 with TRBJ2-1; no definite D call. Germline CDR1 reads SQVTM; CDR2 reads ANQGSEA. Trimming took 2 bases from V and 12 from J, leaving 5 bases between them. The CDR3 consists of 9 residues. The CDR3 bases are TGCAGCGTTGAACCGGCGCAGTTCTTC. Protein product: CSVEPAQFF.

This sequence joins TRBV11-1 and TRBJ2-1; 12 positions match TRBD2. Germline V gene data show CDR1 as SGHAT and CDR2 as FQDESV (reference sequence). After removal of 5 bases from V and 8 bases from J, the junction contained 10 bases not matched to a gene. The CDR3 consists of 16 residues. The CDR3 region has the DNA TGTGCCAGCAGCCAAGACGGACTAGCGGGGTTGGATGAGCAGTTCTTC. Translated, it gives CASSQDGLAGLDEQFF. Full variable domain (rest looked up from reference TRBV11-1 and TRBJ2-1): EAEVAQSPRYKITEKSQAVAFWCDPISGHATLYWYRQILGQGPELLVQFQDESVVDDSQLPKDRFSAERLKGVDSTLKIQPAELGDSAMYLCASSQDGLAGLDEQFFGPGTRLTVL.

This chain uses TRBV19 with TRBJ2-3, with 9 bases identical to TRBD2. J was trimmed by 6 bases and V by 8 bases; bases with no gene match: 9. CDR1 LNHDA and CDR2 SQIVND come from the germline V gene (reference sequence). There are 14 residues in the CDR3. CDR3 DNA: TGTGCCAGTGGGCGCGGGGGGGCATACGATACGCAGTATTTT. Translation: CASGRGGAYDTQYF.